This TCR beta chain was found in a study of cytomegalovirus exposure and HLA in healthy donors (dated by TCRdb to the late 2010s). At the level of the whole study: An earlier analysis of some 500 of the donors reported 276 Gb of sequence data and 117 million unique TCR beta sequences from approximately 180 million T cells. An early release that covered approximately 600 HLA-typed donors contained approximately 300 gigabases of sequencing data and 85 million to 100 million unique TCR sequences. Among the approximately 420 genotyped donors, around 81% belonged to the genetic ancestry cluster associated with self-reported Caucasian donors. The study was designed to test whether signatures of past pathogen exposure could be identified by cataloging public T cell receptors. The study used immunosequencing to profile the T cell repertoires of 666 subjects and linked those repertoires to cytomegalovirus serostatus. In addition to the first cohort of hundreds of subjects, a separate validation cohort of 120 different subjects was used. To predict cytomegalovirus infection status, the study brought together high-throughput TCR immunosequencing, statistical association of individual TCRs with disease status, and machine learning. To study patterns of TCR occurrence, a later analysis re-analyzed previously published TCR beta repertoires from 650 to 750 donors and added high-resolution HLA genotyping. In the later analysis, no new phenotypic data were used to find candidate immune exposures; instead, reliance was placed on TCR beta sequences and their occurrence across donors. In an earlier analysis of more than 550 of the donors, high-throughput TCR beta sequencing was used to judge whether each TCR beta V gene segment behaved as functional or pseudogenic. Alongside the repertoire data, information on donor age, sex, ethnicity and CMV serostatus was compiled. Genome-wide SNP genotypes for about 55% of the roughly 670 donors were used in a later genetic analysis, which treated that subset as a discovery cohort. All discovery cohort repertoires had been generated on a single sequencing platform. HLA typing covered class I and class II loci at four-digit resolution. The number of donors typed differed by locus, with 629-630 for A, B, C, DRB1 and DQB1, roughly 520 for DQA1, nearly 610 for DPA1, and some 450 for DPB1. Because of strong linkage in the cohort, roughly 5 DR-DQ haplotypes were treated as single units for association and clustering. Across around 400 genotyped donors of the cohort, an average of roughly 250,000 unique TCR beta nucleotide sequences per donor were sequenced, and 15% to 20% of those sequences were non-productive.

The library was produced with the immunoSEQ multiplex PCR assay. A mixture of 60 forward primers for TCR Vbeta segments and 13 reverse primers for TCR Jbeta segments was used in the multiplex PCR. The CDR3 region of rearranged TCR beta genes was amplified from genomic DNA by a multiplex PCR assay. On the Illumina HiSeq System, the amplified TCR beta libraries were sequenced as 87-base-pair reads. The original pipeline was this. In a later analysis, roughly 80 million unique TCR beta chains were counted across the roughly 670 repertoires, and about 10 million of these chains were shared by at least two donors. Raw reads were error-corrected and collapsed into unique sequences with a nearest-neighbor algorithm that merged closely related sequences to remove PCR and sequencing errors. Alignment of CDR3 sequences to IMGT reference sequences was used to assign V, D and J gene segments. For a sequence to be retained, a match of at least six nucleotides was required to both a V gene segment and a J gene segment. A rearrangement counted as productive if the CDR3 had no stop codons and remained in frame with V and J, and every other rearrangement counted as non-productive. CDR3 was defined according to IMGT convention as the region running from the second conserved V-encoded cysteine to the conserved J-encoded phenylalanine. The earlier analysis of about 590 of the donors excluded sequences that lacked an unambiguous match to a single V gene segment. In an earlier analysis of around 590 of the donors, a V segment was called functional when productive rearrangements were above 56.7%, and segregating when the standard deviation between donors exceeded 5%. To diagnose cytomegalovirus status from the catalog of TCR beta chain sequences, a statistical classification framework was built. In a later analysis, TCR nucleotide sequences were compared against IMGT/GENE-DB human TR gene sequences so that V and J genes could be assigned. Using the TCRdist pipeline, a later analysis assigned CDR3 sequences along with most-parsimonious VDJ recombination scenarios. In a later analysis, each TCR beta chain was defined by its CDR3 amino acid sequence together with its V-gene family, and reads without a unique V-gene family were excluded. To address suspected cross-contamination and a sequencing artifact, a later analysis removed some 620 highly shared, low-generation-probability nucleotide sequences. In a later analysis, a clonal expansion index for each public chain was calculated from normalized within-repertoire ranks of inferred template counts. In a later analysis, generation probabilities were computed using a VDJ recombination model fitted to out-of-frame rearrangements, and the results were checked against IGoR. In a later analysis, hypergeometric tests were used to score TCR-TCR, TCR-HLA and TCR-CMV co-occurrence, with a repertoire-size bias correction applied to TCR pairs. In a later analysis, false discovery rates were estimated by permuting HLA or CMV assignments 20 times. In a later analysis, co-occurring TCRs were grouped with DBSCAN, and TCRdist sequence similarity was added when clustering was performed within HLA-allele-positive subsets. Repertoires with fewer than 30,000 or more than 120,000 public chains were left out of co-occurrence clustering, as were a handful of repertoires with anomalous nucleotide sharing. The table was pulled from immuneACCESS by TCRdb, which kept in-frame rearrangements only. Such tables lose some clones; where checked, under half of the loss comes from unresolved V genes, and the rest has no known cause. The V and J calls and clone size were taken over from that table, and D and trimming were inferred from the DNA. The sample profile shows 120,000 or so clones; 75% to 85% of them were found once. The ten top clones hold roughly 9% of the sample.

The cohort consisted of approximately 690 healthy bone marrow donors. All cohort members were sampled while nominally healthy, although unrecorded immune exposures were likely present. The donor tested CMV seropositive and was one of the 289 seropositive cohort members. Each donor provided a peripheral blood sample, and peripheral blood mononuclear cells were used for TCR beta sequencing. The Qiagen DNeasy Blood Extraction Kit was used to extract genomic DNA from the blood cell samples. Unmatched junction bases come to 8, with V trimmed by 7 bases and J by 16 bases. Based on the germline V gene (reference sequence), the CDR1 and CDR2 sequences are LNHDA and SQIVND. Taken from cysteine to phenylalanine, the CDR3 has 11 residues. Here the CDR3 DNA is all that survives: 33 bases in frame from base 1. About this clone: Its antigen remains undetermined. Within one base of it there is no much larger clone, and no base qualities were kept.

Overall study outcomes, separate from this receptor: Presence/absence analyses assumed roughly uniform sequencing depth across donors, an assumption that may not hold. The only immune exposure information available for the cohort was CMV serostatus. A cluster of highly shared sequence variants was judged likely to be a technical artifact of the sequencing pipeline. It was suggested by the authors that the approach could potentially be generalized to other disease states and immunological phenotypes. The classifier was reported to diagnose cytomegalovirus status with high specificity and sensitivity in both the original cohort and the validation cohort. In a later analysis, most CMV-associated TCR beta chains were found to appear HLA-restricted, with HLA associations seemingly driven largely by CMV exposure. In a later analysis, 15,000 to 20,000 TCR beta sequences were associated with specific HLA alleles at a false discovery rate of 0.05. A few of the identified cytomegalovirus-associated TCR beta chains were confirmed in vitro to be specific for cytomegalovirus antigens. In a later genetic analysis, a missense DCLRE1C variant was associated with V-gene and J-gene trimming of TCR beta chains, and the association was replicated in an independent cohort. In a later analysis, HLA-associated TCR beta chains showed more clonal expansion and lower generation probabilities than non-associated chains that were equally common. In a later analysis, TCR association rates were found to vary across HLA loci, with the most associated TCRs seen for DRB1 alleles and the fewest for HLA-C alleles. In the study, approximately 160 TCR beta chains were listed as associated with cytomegalovirus. Linkage disequilibrium might explain the correlated functional status among segregating V segments, but an unknown experimental factor could not be ruled out. In an earlier analysis of several hundred of the donors, most TCR beta V segments were observed in productive rearrangements about 90% or about 30% of the time, broadly matching IMGT annotations. Because HLA typing was missing for some donors at each locus, association tests included only the typed subset. In a later analysis, several top co-occurrence clusters were reported to appear linked to parvovirus B19, influenza, CMV and Epstein-Barr virus. A further reported finding was that TCR beta sequences accurately predicted the HLA-A and HLA-B alleles for most subjects in the first cohort. In this cohort, only TCR beta chains were sequenced, and detectable features were limited by the absence of alpha or paired-chain data. In a later genetic analysis, fewer N-insertions in productive TCRs were reported among donors in an Asian-associated ancestry cluster than the roughly 700-donor mean. Some IMGT-functional V segments, including TRBV6-2 and TRBV6-3, could not be told apart with the 87-base-pair reads, so those segments were excluded. Assigning TCR associations to individual alleles was difficult when HLA alleles, especially DR and DQ, strongly co-occurred. The earlier analysis of about 600 of the donors excluded 15 to 20 rarely observed V segments, including chromosome 9 orphons, because counts were too low. Most TCR sequences were observed very rarely across donors, whereas some public TCRs were present in many individuals.

The material sequenced was PBMCs. The source of this sequence is a woman aged 45-60 years in good health and CMV-seropositive. The rearranged segments are TRBV19 and TRBJ1-4, with TRBD1 identical over 8 junction bases. CDR3 loop: CASTAGQGKFF. The DNA sequence is TGTGCCAGTACCGCAGGACAGGGCAAGTTTTTT.